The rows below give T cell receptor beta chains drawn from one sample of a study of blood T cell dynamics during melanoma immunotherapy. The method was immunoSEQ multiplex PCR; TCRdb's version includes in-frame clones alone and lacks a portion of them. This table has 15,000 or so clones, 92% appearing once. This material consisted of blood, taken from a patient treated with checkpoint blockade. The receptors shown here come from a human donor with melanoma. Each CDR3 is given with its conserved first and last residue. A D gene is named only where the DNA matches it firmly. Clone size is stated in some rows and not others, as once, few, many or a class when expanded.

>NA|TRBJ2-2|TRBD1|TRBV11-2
TGTGCCAGCAGCTTAGGGACAGGGTCCGGCGGGGAGCTGTTTTTT
CASSLGTGSGGELFF
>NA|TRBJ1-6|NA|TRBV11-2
TGTGCCAGCAGCGAATTCAGAAATTCACCCCTCCACTTT
CASSEFRNSPLHF
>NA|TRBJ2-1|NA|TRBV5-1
TGCGCCAGCAGCTTAAAGGTTTCTGGCGATGAGCAGTTCTTC
CASSLKVSGDEQFF
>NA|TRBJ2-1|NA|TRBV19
TGTGCCAGTAGTCCGCGACAGCGATACAATGAGCAGTTCTTC
CASSPRQRYNEQFF
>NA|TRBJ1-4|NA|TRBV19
TGTGCCAGTAGTATTAATAATGAAAAACTGTTTTTT
CASSINNEKLFF
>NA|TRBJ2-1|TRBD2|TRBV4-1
TGCGCCAGCAGCCCGTCTGGAAGCGGGGGCCTTTACAATGAGCAGTTCTTC
CASSPSGSGGLYNEQFF
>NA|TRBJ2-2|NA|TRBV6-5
TGTGCCAGCAGTTACCCCCGGGGGGCGCGAACCGGGGAGCTGTTTTTT
CASSYPRGARTGELFF
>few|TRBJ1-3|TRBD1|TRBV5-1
TGCGCCAGCAGCCCGACAGGGTCGGGGTCTGGAAACACCATATATTTT
CASSPTGSGSGNTIYF
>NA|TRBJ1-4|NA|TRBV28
TGTGCCAGCACCTTGGGCCATGAAAAACTGTTTTTT
CASTLGHEKLFF
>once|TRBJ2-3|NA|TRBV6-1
TGTGCCAGCGAAACAGGGACAGATACGCAGTATTTT
CASETGTDTQYF
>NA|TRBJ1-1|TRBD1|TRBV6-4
TGTGCCAGCAGTGAGGACAGGACCACTGAAGCTTTCTTT
CASSEDRTTEAFF
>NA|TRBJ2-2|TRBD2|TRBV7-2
TGTGCCGAGACTAGCGGGGCGAACACCGGGGAGCTGTTTTTT
CAETSGANTGELFF
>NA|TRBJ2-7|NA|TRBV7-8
TGTGCCAGCAGCTTAGTTCAGGGGAGGGCAGAAGAGCAGTACTTC
CASSLVQGRAEEQYF
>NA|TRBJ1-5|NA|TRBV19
TGTGCCAGTACCCCCCAACCCAATCAGCCCCAGCATTTT
CASTPQPNQPQHF
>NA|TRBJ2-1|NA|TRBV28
TGTGCCAGCAGTCACTCTCCCCCCGAAATGGAGCAGTTCTTC
CASSHSPPEMEQFF
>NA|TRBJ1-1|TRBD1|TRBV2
TGTGCCAGCAGTCCCTCGGGCAGGGGGTACGAAGCTTTCTTT
CASSPSGRGYEAFF
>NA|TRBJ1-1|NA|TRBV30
TGTGCCTGGAGCGACGACAGGTTAATGAACACTGAAGCTTTCTTT
CAWSDDRLMNTEAFF
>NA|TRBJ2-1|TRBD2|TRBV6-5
TGTGCCAGCAGTTACTCCGGCCGGGGGGGAAACAATGAGCAGTTCTTC
CASSYSGRGGNNEQFF
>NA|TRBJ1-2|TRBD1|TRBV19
TGTGCCAGTAGTCACCAGACAGGGAACTCCTATGGCTACACCTTC
CASSHQTGNSYGYTF
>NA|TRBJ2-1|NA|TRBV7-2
TGTGCCAGCAGCTTATTAGGTACCGACAATGAGCAGTTCTTC
CASSLLGTDNEQFF
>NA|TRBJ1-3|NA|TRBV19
TGTGCCAGTAGTATCCGACAGGCCCTCTCTGGAAACACCATATATTTT
CASSIRQALSGNTIYF
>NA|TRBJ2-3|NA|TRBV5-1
TGCGCCAGCAGCTTGAATGGCGGGACAGACACAGATACGCAGTATTTT
CASSLNGGTDTDTQYF
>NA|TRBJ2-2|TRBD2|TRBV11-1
TGTGCCAGCAGATCCTACCGGGGGGGCATCGGGGAGCTGTTTTTT
CASRSYRGGIGELFF
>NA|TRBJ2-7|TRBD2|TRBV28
TGTGCCAGCAGTGGTGTAGCTGGGACTAGCGGGATTTTGCACGAGCAGTACTTC
CASSGVAGTSGILHEQYF
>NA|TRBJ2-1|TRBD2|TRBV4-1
TGCGCCAGCAGCCAAGGCCGAGCGGGACTTCTCTACAATGAGCAGTTCTTC
CASSQGRAGLLYNEQFF
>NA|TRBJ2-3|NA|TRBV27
TGTGCCAGCAGACTCAGGTTCGGGGGCGGTACGCAGTATTTT
CASRLRFGGGTQYF
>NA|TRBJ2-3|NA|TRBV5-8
TGTGCCAGCAGCTTGGGTTGGGGGGGCACAGATACGCAGTATTTT
CASSLGWGGTDTQYF
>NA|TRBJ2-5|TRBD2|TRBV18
TGTGCCAGCTCACTAGCGGGTCCGGGGGAGACCCAGTACTTC
CASSLAGPGETQYF
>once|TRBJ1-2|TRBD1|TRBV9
TGTGCCAGCAGCGTAGAATGGGGGGCAGGGGGCTCGCGTGGCTACACCTTC
CASSVEWGAGGSRGYTF
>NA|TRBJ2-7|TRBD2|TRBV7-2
TGTGCCAGCAGCTTAGTTGGGACTAGCGGATTCTACGAGCAGTACTTC
CASSLVGTSGFYEQYF
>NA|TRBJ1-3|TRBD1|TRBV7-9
TGTGCCAGCAGCCTCCTGGGACAGGCCGGAAACACCATATATTTT
CASSLLGQAGNTIYF
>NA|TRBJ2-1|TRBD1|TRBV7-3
TGTGCCAGCAGCTTAAGCGGGACAGGGGGCCGCTCCTACAATGAGCAGTTCTTC
CASSLSGTGGRSYNEQFF
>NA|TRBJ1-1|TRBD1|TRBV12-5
TGTGCTAGTGGTTTGGTACAAGGGACAGCGGTTCGGTTGAACACTGAAGCTTTCTTT
CASGLVQGTAVRLNTEAFF